These T cell receptor beta chains were read from a single sample in a study of T cells in localized non-small cell lung cancer. Assay used: immunoSEQ multiplex PCR; TCRdb lists only in-frame clones, some missing. The table shows 13,000 to 15,000 clones, with more than 70% occurring only once. Source: peripheral blood mononuclear cells, taken before any cancer treatment. The receptors originated from a man aged 35-69 years with stage III lung adenocarcinoma. The CDR3 runs from the conserved cysteine through the conserved F or W. A D gene is named only where the DNA matches it firmly. Size values are once, few and many counts, or a class for expanded clones, and some rows have none.

d_gene	v_gene	j_gene	abundance	CDR3aa	CDR3nt
.	TRBV28	TRBJ1-5	few	CASSLKSGALKQPQHF	TGTGCCAGCAGTTTAAAGTCAGGGGCGCTTAAACAGCCCCAGCATTTT
.	TRBV7-9	TRBJ1-4	.	CASTDQEQGLGEKLFF	TGTGCCAGCACCGACCAGGAGCAGGGGCTAGGGGAAAAACTGTTTTTT
TRBD2	TRBV7-2	TRBJ2-7	.	CASSLSGGNYEQYF	TGTGCCAGCAGCTTAAGCGGGGGGAACTACGAGCAGTACTTC
.	TRBV2	TRBJ1-4	.	CASERLNQLEKLFF	TGTGCCAGCGAGAGACTCAACCAGCTTGAAAAACTGTTTTTT
TRBD1	TRBV7-9	TRBJ2-6	.	CASRPTGVGANVLTF	TGTGCCAGCAGACCTACAGGGGTCGGGGCCAACGTCCTGACTTTC
TRBD2	TRBV4-2	TRBJ2-3	.	CASTRGLAGDTQYF	TGTGCCAGCACTCGGGGACTAGCGGGAGATACGCAGTATTTT
.	TRBV11-1	TRBJ1-1	few	CASTTPPGRGDTEAFF	TGTGCCAGCACCACCCCCCCGGGAAGAGGAGACACTGAAGCTTTCTTT
TRBD1	TRBV11-1	TRBJ1-1	.	CASSEDRGMNTEAFF	TGTGCCAGCAGCGAGGACAGGGGGATGAACACTGAAGCTTTCTTT
TRBD2	TRBV10-3	TRBJ2-2	.	CAISESGLAVANTGELFF	TGTGCCATCAGTGAGTCGGGACTAGCGGTCGCGAACACCGGGGAGCTGTTTTTT
.	TRBV25-1	TRBJ1-4	.	CASSEGAPPGKLFF	TGTGCCAGCAGTGAAGGGGCACCCCCGGGAAAACTGTTTTTT
TRBD1	TRBV7-8	TRBJ1-2	few	CASGTGTNYGYTF	TGTGCCAGTGGGACAGGGACAAACTATGGCTACACCTTC
TRBD1	TRBV11-2	TRBJ2-7	.	CASSLGQGAYEQYF	TGTGCCAGCAGCTTGGGACAGGGAGCCTACGAGCAGTACTTC
TRBD2	TRBV5-6	TRBJ2-5	.	CASSSPLLAGGRETQYF	TGTGCCAGCAGCTCCCCATTATTAGCGGGAGGACGGGAGACCCAGTACTTC
.	TRBV11-2	TRBJ2-7	.	CASSLASPYEQYF	TGTGCCAGCAGCTTGGCCAGTCCCTACGAGCAGTACTTC
.	TRBV6-5	TRBJ1-1	.	CASSYPGTRATFF	TGTGCCAGCAGTTACCCCGGTACTCGAGCGACTTTCTTT
.	TRBV27	TRBJ1-1	.	CASSPPTGRAEAFF	TGTGCCAGCAGTCCCCCGACAGGAAGAGCTGAAGCTTTCTTT
TRBD2	TRBV28	TRBJ2-2	.	CASRWTSGKTGELFF	TGTGCCAGCAGATGGACTAGCGGGAAGACCGGGGAGCTGTTTTTT
.	TRBV7-3	TRBJ2-1	once	CASSDRLNNEQFF	TGTGCCAGCAGCGACCGCCTTAACAATGAGCAGTTCTTC
.	TRBV9	TRBJ1-2	.	CASSGGTDFFYGYTF	TGTGCCAGCAGCGGAGGGACGGATTTCTTCTATGGCTACACCTTC
.	TRBV12-2	TRBJ2-2	.	CASRPSEKSPGELFF	TGTGCAAGTCGTCCTAGTGAGAAGTCTCCCGGGGAGCTGTTTTTT
.	TRBV2	TRBJ2-6	few	CASSLTGSGANVLTF	TGTGCCAGCAGCCTCACAGGGTCCGGGGCCAACGTCCTGACTTTC
TRBD1	TRBV7-2	TRBJ2-7	.	CASSFYRGAYEQYF	TGTGCCAGCAGCTTCTACAGGGGCGCCTACGAGCAGTACTTC
TRBD2	TRBV19	TRBJ2-7	.	CASSITTSGTYEQYF	TGTGCCAGTAGTATAACTACTAGCGGGACCTACGAGCAGTACTTC
.	TRBV18	TRBJ2-2	.	CASSPPLADYTGELFF	TGTGCCAGCTCACCACCTCTAGCAGACTACACCGGGGAGCTGTTTTTT
TRBD1	TRBV7-9	TRBJ1-6	.	CASSLATGMAPLHF	TGTGCCAGCAGCTTAGCGACAGGGATGGCACCCCTCCACTTT
.	TRBV5-6	TRBJ2-7	once	CASSLQANSYEQYF	TGTGCCAGCAGCTTGCAAGCGAACTCCTACGAGCAGTACTTC
.	TRBV7-7	TRBJ2-7	.	CASSLSHGAEQYF	TGTGCCAGCAGCTTATCCCACGGGGCCGAGCAGTACTTC
.	TRBV27	TRBJ2-2	.	CASSFTVNTGELFF	TGTGCCAGCAGTTTCACAGTCAACACCGGGGAGCTGTTTTTT
.	TRBV2	TRBJ2-1	once	CASGDRILLNEQFF	TGTGCCAGCGGCGACAGGATCCTACTCAATGAGCAGTTCTTC
.	TRBV28	TRBJ2-5	once	CASSYPPGAQYF	TGTGCCAGCAGCTACCCCCCCGGGGCACAGTACTTC
.	TRBV23-1	TRBJ2-6	.	CASIGTESSGANVLTF	TGCGCCAGCATCGGGACTGAGAGCTCTGGGGCCAACGTCCTGACTTTC
TRBD1	TRBV4-1	TRBJ2-2	.	CASSQSSGTGLNTGELFF	TGCGCCAGCAGCCAATCCTCCGGGACAGGGCTAAACACCGGGGAGCTGTTTTTT
TRBD1	TRBV28	TRBJ1-2	.	CASSPTGGPYGYTF	TGTGCCAGCAGTCCCACAGGGGGCCCCTATGGCTACACCTTC
.	TRBV14	TRBJ1-4	.	CASSQHGFANEKLFF	TGTGCCAGCAGCCAGCACGGGTTTGCTAATGAAAAACTGTTTTTT
.	TRBV9	TRBJ2-6	.	CASSVAQASLGANVLTF	TGTGCCAGCAGCGTAGCCCAGGCTTCTCTGGGGGCCAACGTCCTGACTTTC
TRBD1	TRBV2	TRBJ1-2	once	CASLTGVTYGYTF	TGTGCCAGCTTGACAGGGGTTACCTATGGCTACACCTTC
.	TRBV14	TRBJ2-7	.	CASSQAWKGPYEQYF	TGTGCCAGCAGCCAAGCCTGGAAGGGTCCCTACGAGCAGTACTTC
.	TRBV5-8	TRBJ1-4	few	CASSPRVGREEKLFF	TGTGCCAGCAGCCCCCGGGTGGGGCGGGAGGAAAAACTGTTTTTT
TRBD1	TRBV6-6	TRBJ1-6	.	CASSLRDRDSPLHF	TGTGCCAGCAGTCTCCGGGACAGAGATTCACCCCTCCACTTT
.	TRBV7-6	TRBJ2-1	.	CASSQTGNEQFF	TGTGCCAGCAGCCAGACAGGCAATGAGCAGTTCTTC
TRBD1	TRBV28	TRBJ2-5	.	CASSFDRGRETQYF	TGTGCCAGCAGTTTCGACAGGGGTCGCGAGACCCAGTACTTC